Listed below are T cell receptor beta chains from one sample, sequenced in a study of cytomegalovirus exposure and HLA in healthy donors. Generated by immunoSEQ multiplex PCR, the TCRdb table keeps only in-frame clones and is missing some. The table includes over 200,000 clones, about nine tenths detected once. Sequencing input: PBMCs. These receptors were taken from a woman in her twenties or thirties in good health and CMV-seronegative. Each CDR3 is given with its conserved first and last residue. The order of the fields is J gene, clone size, V gene, D gene, CDR3 DNA, CDR3 protein. D genes are given only for firm matches. Clone size appears in some rows only: once, few, many, or a class for an expanded clone.

J: TRBJ2-7; size: .; V: TRBV6-5; D: TRBD2; DNA: TGTGCCAGCAGCTCATCCGGGACTAGCTCCTACGAGCAGTACTTC; CDR3: CASSSSGTSSYEQYF
J: TRBJ2-6; size: .; V: TRBV28; D: .; DNA: TGTGCCATCGAATCTGGGGCCAACGTCCTGACTTTC; CDR3: CAIESGANVLTF
J: TRBJ2-1; size: .; V: TRBV27; D: TRBD2; DNA: TGTGCCAGCACCGAAACCTCCGGGACTAGAACCTACAATGAGCAGTTCTTC; CDR3: CASTETSGTRTYNEQFF
J: TRBJ2-3; size: .; V: TRBV11-2; D: TRBD2; DNA: TGTGCCAGCAGCCCCCTTGTCCGGGGGGACACAGATACGCAGTATTTT; CDR3: CASSPLVRGDTDTQYF
J: TRBJ2-7; size: .; V: TRBV5-4; D: TRBD2; DNA: TGTGCCAGCAGCTTGGGGGGGAGGGAGTCCTACGAGCAGTACTTC; CDR3: CASSLGGRESYEQYF
J: TRBJ2-3; size: .; V: TRBV9; D: TRBD1; DNA: TGTGCCAGCAGCGCTGGGGGACAGATGAGCACAGATACGCAGTATTTT; CDR3: CASSAGGQMSTDTQYF
J: TRBJ1-5; size: .; V: TRBV2; D: TRBD1; DNA: TGTGCCAGTCGACAGGGGGCAATTCCGAATCAGCCCCAGCATTTT; CDR3: CASRQGAIPNQPQHF
J: TRBJ2-7; size: .; V: TRBV19; D: TRBD1; DNA: TGTGCCAGTAGTCCCGGGACAGCTGGCTATTACGAGCAGTACTTC; CDR3: CASSPGTAGYYEQYF
J: TRBJ1-5; size: .; V: TRBV30; D: .; DNA: TGTGCCTACAAAGAGGGCACGGCAGGCTACCAGCCCCAGCATTTT; CDR3: CAYKEGTAGYQPQHF
J: TRBJ2-2; size: few; V: TRBV2; D: .; DNA: TGTGCCAGCAACCCGCAACTAGCCGGGGAGCTGTTTTTT; CDR3: CASNPQLAGELFF
J: TRBJ2-1; size: .; V: TRBV11-3; D: .; DNA: TGTGCCAGCAGCTTAGAAAGGGGACTGGAGGTCTACAATGAGCAGTTCTTC; CDR3: CASSLERGLEVYNEQFF
J: TRBJ2-2; size: .; V: TRBV28; D: TRBD2; DNA: TGTGCCAGCAGCCTAGCGGGAGGATGGGGGGAGCTGTTTTTT; CDR3: CASSLAGGWGELFF
J: TRBJ2-7; size: .; V: TRBV28; D: .; DNA: TGTGCCAGCAGCCGCCCCCGGGTACCCTACGAGCAGTACTTC; CDR3: CASSRPRVPYEQYF
J: TRBJ1-2; size: .; V: TRBV6-6; D: .; DNA: TGTGCCAGCAGTACACGGGGTGGACCGAATGACTATGGCTACACCTTC; CDR3: CASSTRGGPNDYGYTF
J: TRBJ1-5; size: .; V: TRBV5-6; D: .; DNA: TGTGCCAGCAGCGCGGGATTGAGGGTCGGCAATCAGCCCCAGCATTTT; CDR3: CASSAGLRVGNQPQHF
J: TRBJ1-5; size: .; V: TRBV19; D: .; DNA: TGTGCCAGTAGCGGCGGCAATCAGCCCCAGCATTTT; CDR3: CASSGGNQPQHF
J: TRBJ2-5; size: .; V: TRBV15; D: .; DNA: TGTGCCACCAGCAGAGGACACGGGACTCCTCAAGAGACCCAGTACTTC; CDR3: CATSRGHGTPQETQYF
J: TRBJ2-1; size: once; V: TRBV30; D: TRBD2; DNA: TGTGCCTGGAGTGTACTAGCGGGGCCAAACGGTGAGCAGTTCTTC; CDR3: CAWSVLAGPNGEQFF
J: TRBJ1-3; size: .; V: TRBV10-3; D: .; DNA: TGTGCCATCAGTGAGTTGTCAGTCCCTGGAAACACCATATATTTT; CDR3: CAISELSVPGNTIYF
J: TRBJ1-2; size: .; V: TRBV11-2; D: .; DNA: TGTGCCAGCAGCGGTACTCGGGGGCGCAACTATGGCTACACCTTC; CDR3: CASSGTRGRNYGYTF
J: TRBJ2-3; size: once; V: TRBV5-1; D: TRBD2; DNA: TGCGCCAGCAGCTTGGCCCTACTAGCGGGAGCGGCAGATACGCAGTATTTT; CDR3: CASSLALLAGAADTQYF
J: TRBJ1-5; size: .; V: TRBV28; D: .; DNA: TGTGCCAGCAGTCCGGCTGCGCAAGGGCCCCAGCATTTT; CDR3: CASSPAAQGPQHF
J: TRBJ2-7; size: .; V: TRBV19; D: .; DNA: TGTGCCAGTAGTATAGGACCTGGGGGCACGTACGAGCAGTACTTC; CDR3: CASSIGPGGTYEQYF
J: TRBJ2-7; size: .; V: TRBV29-1; D: .; DNA: TGCAGCGTTGAAGATGAGGGGGACGAGCAGTACTTC; CDR3: CSVEDEGDEQYF
J: TRBJ2-3; size: .; V: TRBV29-1; D: .; DNA: TGCAGCGTTGAGGAGGGCCTGCAGTATTTT; CDR3: CSVEEGLQYF
J: TRBJ2-3; size: .; V: TRBV28; D: .; DNA: TGTGCCAGCAGTTCAGACACCACAGATACGCAGTATTTT; CDR3: CASSSDTTDTQYF
J: TRBJ1-2; size: .; V: TRBV9; D: TRBD1; DNA: TGTGCCAGCAGCGTAGAAAACAGGGGGAACTATGGCTACACCTTC; CDR3: CASSVENRGNYGYTF
J: TRBJ2-7; size: .; V: TRBV11-2; D: TRBD2; DNA: TGTGCCAGCAGCTTAATCGCGGGAGTAAACGAGCAGTACTTC; CDR3: CASSLIAGVNEQYF
J: TRBJ2-3; size: .; V: TRBV7-8; D: .; DNA: TGTGCCAGCAGCTTGGGGGGAGGGGGAGATACGCAGTATTTT; CDR3: CASSLGGGGDTQYF
J: TRBJ2-1; size: .; V: TRBV12-5; D: .; DNA: TGTGCTAGTGGTTCCCGCCCGACGTTTAGCTCCTACAATGAGCAGTTCTTC; CDR3: CASGSRPTFSSYNEQFF
J: TRBJ1-4; size: .; V: TRBV11-3; D: .; DNA: TGTGCCAGCAGCTTAGGAGGAACAGGGCAACGAGAAAAACTGTTTTTT; CDR3: CASSLGGTGQREKLFF
J: TRBJ1-1; size: .; V: TRBV11-1; D: .; DNA: TGTGCCAGCAGCTTAGAGAGGGCCTTGAACACTGAAGCTTTCTTT; CDR3: CASSLERALNTEAFF
J: TRBJ2-7; size: once; V: TRBV7-9; D: TRBD1; DNA: TGTGCCAGCAGCTTAGTGTGGGACAGGGGCAGCTACGAGCAGTACTTC; CDR3: CASSLVWDRGSYEQYF
J: TRBJ2-7; size: .; V: TRBV5-6; D: .; DNA: TGTGCCAGCACTCGAGGGGACCACGAGCAGTACTTC; CDR3: CASTRGDHEQYF
J: TRBJ2-5; size: .; V: TRBV5-6; D: .; DNA: TGTGCCAGCAACCGGGCGTTGGAGACCCAGTACTTC; CDR3: CASNRALETQYF
J: TRBJ2-7; size: .; V: TRBV7-9; D: TRBD2; DNA: TGTGCCAGCAGCTCCCCCGGGACTAGCGGGACCTCCTACGAGCAGTACTTC; CDR3: CASSSPGTSGTSYEQYF
J: TRBJ2-3; size: .; V: TRBV9; D: .; DNA: TGTGCCAGCAGCGTAGTGGCTAGCACAGATACGCAGTATTTT; CDR3: CASSVVASTDTQYF
J: TRBJ1-5; size: .; V: TRBV28; D: .; DNA: TGTGCCAGCAGTTCCCTGACAGGAATAAGCAATCAGCCCCAGCATTTT; CDR3: CASSSLTGISNQPQHF
J: TRBJ2-1; size: .; V: TRBV19; D: TRBD1; DNA: TGTGCCAGTAGCCAGGGACAGGGGGGAGCCATGAGCTCCTACAATGAGCAGTTCTTC; CDR3: CASSQGQGGAMSSYNEQFF
J: TRBJ2-1; size: .; V: TRBV4-3; D: .; DNA: TGCGCCAGCAGCCAAGATACGAATGAGCAGTTCTTC; CDR3: CASSQDTNEQFF
J: TRBJ1-5; size: few; V: TRBV19; D: .; DNA: TGTGCCAGCCATGGAAGGGGGGCGGGCAATCAGCCCCAGCATTTT; CDR3: CASHGRGAGNQPQHF
J: TRBJ2-3; size: .; V: TRBV9; D: .; DNA: TGTGCCAGCAGCGTTGGAGGGGAGGTAGATACGCAGTATTTT; CDR3: CASSVGGEVDTQYF
J: TRBJ2-7; size: .; V: TRBV27; D: TRBD2; DNA: TGTGCCAGCAGTAAGACTAGCGGGGGGACCTACGAGCAGTACTTC; CDR3: CASSKTSGGTYEQYF
J: TRBJ2-1; size: once; V: TRBV5-6; D: .; DNA: TGTGCCAGCAGCTTGAGGAGCTCCTACAATGAGCAGTTCTTC; CDR3: CASSLRSSYNEQFF
J: TRBJ2-7; size: .; V: TRBV10-3; D: TRBD1; DNA: TGTGCCATCAGGAGGACAGGGTACGCCAACGAGCAGTACTTC; CDR3: CAIRRTGYANEQYF
J: TRBJ2-3; size: .; V: TRBV13; D: TRBD1; DNA: TGTGCCAGCAGCTCCGGGACAGGGTCCCCAGATACGCAGTATTTT; CDR3: CASSSGTGSPDTQYF
J: TRBJ2-7; size: .; V: TRBV4-3; D: .; DNA: TGCGCCAGCAGCCAATATCAGGGTCGCGAGCAGTACTTC; CDR3: CASSQYQGREQYF
J: TRBJ2-7; size: .; V: TRBV5-1; D: TRBD2; DNA: TGCGCCAGCAGCCTTTTAGCGGGATCCTACGAGCAGTACTTC; CDR3: CASSLLAGSYEQYF
J: TRBJ2-1; size: .; V: TRBV27; D: TRBD2; DNA: TGTGCCAGCAGGTCCCTGGGGGAGGGTTACAATGAGCAGTTCTTC; CDR3: CASRSLGEGYNEQFF
J: TRBJ2-7; size: .; V: TRBV10-3; D: .; DNA: TGTGCCATCACTAGTTCTGGCAAGGGGTACGAGCAGTACTTC; CDR3: CAITSSGKGYEQYF
J: TRBJ2-3; size: .; V: TRBV21-1; D: .; DNA: TGTGCCAGCAGCCGCCTCCCTCTACCTAGCACAGATACGCAGTATTTT; CDR3: CASSRLPLPSTDTQYF